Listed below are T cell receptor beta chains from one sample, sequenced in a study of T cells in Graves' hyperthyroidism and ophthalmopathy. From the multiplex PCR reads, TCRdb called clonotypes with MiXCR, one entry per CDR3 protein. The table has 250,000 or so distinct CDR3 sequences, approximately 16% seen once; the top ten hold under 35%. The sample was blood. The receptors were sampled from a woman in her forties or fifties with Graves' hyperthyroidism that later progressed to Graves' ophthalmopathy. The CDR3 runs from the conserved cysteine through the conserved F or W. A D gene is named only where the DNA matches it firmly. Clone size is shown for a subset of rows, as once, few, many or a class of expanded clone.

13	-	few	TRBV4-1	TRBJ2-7	TGCGCCAGCAGCCAAGACCTGAGATACGAGCAGTACTTC	CASSQDLRYEQYF
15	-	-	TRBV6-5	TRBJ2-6	TGTGCCAGCAGTTACGACCTCTCTGGGGCCAACGTCCTGACTTTC	CASSYDLSGANVLTF
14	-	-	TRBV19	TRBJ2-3	TGTGCCAGTGCCCGCGTGGAGTCCACAGATACGCAGTATTTT	CASARVESTDTQYF
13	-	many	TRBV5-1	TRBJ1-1	TGTGCCAGCAGTTCGACAGTGAACACTGAAGCTTTCTTT	CASSSTVNTEAFF
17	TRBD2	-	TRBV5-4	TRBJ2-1	TGTGCCAGCAGCTTTACGACTAGCGGGAGGGAAGTGAATGAGCAGTTCTTC	CASSFTTSGREVNEQFF
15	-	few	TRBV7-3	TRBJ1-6	TGTGCCAGCAGCTTAAATCCCCCACCCAATTCACCCCTCCACTTT	CASSLNPPPNSPLHF
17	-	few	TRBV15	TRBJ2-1	TGTGCCACCAGCACCCCGGGATCACGGCCTCCTTACAATGAGCAGTTCTTC	CATSTPGSRPPYNEQFF
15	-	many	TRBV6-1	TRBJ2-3	TGTGCCAGCAGTTACGGTGGCAGTACCACAGATACGCAGTATTTT	CASSYGGSTTDTQYF
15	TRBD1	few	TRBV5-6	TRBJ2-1	TGTGCCAGCTTCGACAGGGGGAGGACCTACAATGAGCAGTTCTTC	CASFDRGRTYNEQFF
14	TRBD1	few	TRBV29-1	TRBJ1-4	TGCAGCGTGGGGACAGGGCAGGCGGGTGAAAAACTGTTTTTT	CSVGTGQAGEKLFF
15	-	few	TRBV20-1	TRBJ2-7	TGCAGTGCCCCAGGGGGCGGGAGTTGGTCCTACGAGCAGTACTTC	CSAPGGGSWSYEQYF
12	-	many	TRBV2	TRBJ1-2	TGTGCCAGCAGGGGGCATAGCGATGGCTACACCTTC	CASRGHSDGYTF
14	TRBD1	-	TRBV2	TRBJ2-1	TGTGCCAGCCAAGTGGGACAGCTGGACAATGAGCAGTTCTTC	CASQVGQLDNEQFF
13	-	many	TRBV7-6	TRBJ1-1	TGTGCCAGCAGCTTAGGACACGTCACTGAAGCTTTCTTT	CASSLGHVTEAFF
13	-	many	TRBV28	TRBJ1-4	TGTGCCAGCAGTTTATCTGTAGGTGAAAAACTGTTTTTT	CASSLSVGEKLFF
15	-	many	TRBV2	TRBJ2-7	TGTGCCAGCACCCCCTCCTCTAGTTTGCAAAACGAGCAGTACTTC	CASTPSSSLQNEQYF
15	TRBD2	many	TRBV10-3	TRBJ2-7	TGTGCCATCAGTTGGGGACTAGCGGGAGCCTACGAGCAGTACTTC	CAISWGLAGAYEQYF
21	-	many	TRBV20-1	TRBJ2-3	TGCAGTGCTAGAGATGGAGGGGCCGGCGGGGTGATCTACTCTAGCACAGATACGCAGTATTTT	CSARDGGAGGVIYSSTDTQYF
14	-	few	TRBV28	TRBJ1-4	TGTGCCAGCAGTTTCCGGGGGTCGGGTGAAAAACTGTTTTTT	CASSFRGSGEKLFF
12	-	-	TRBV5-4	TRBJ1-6	TGTGCCAGCAGCTTACAGGGCCAGGTTCTCCACTTT	CASSLQGQVLHF
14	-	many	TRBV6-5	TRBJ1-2	TGTGCCAGCAGTTACTCCGAGGGTTACTATGGCTACACCTTC	CASSYSEGYYGYTF
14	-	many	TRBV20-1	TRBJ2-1	TGCAGTGCTAGATCCAATCCACGTTACAATGAGCAGTTCTTC	CSARSNPRYNEQFF
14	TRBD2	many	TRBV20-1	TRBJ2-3	TGCAGTGCGAAAGGACTAGCGAGCGCAGATACGCAGTATTTT	CSAKGLASADTQYF
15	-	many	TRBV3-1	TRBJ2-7	TGTGCCAGCAGCCAAGAGGGGGGAGGCCCCTACGAGCAGTACTTC	CASSQEGGGPYEQYF
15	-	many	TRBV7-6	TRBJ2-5	TGTGCCAGCAGCTTATCTCCGGGCCGACAAGAGACCCAGTACTTC	CASSLSPGRQETQYF
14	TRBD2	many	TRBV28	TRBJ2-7	TGTGCCAGCCCCCCCTCTAGCGGTTCCTACGAGCAGTACTTC	CASPPSSGSYEQYF
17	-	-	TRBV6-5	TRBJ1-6	TGTGCCAGCAGTTACTCGCAGGGGAAGTCCTATAATTCACCCCTCCACTTT	CASSYSQGKSYNSPLHF
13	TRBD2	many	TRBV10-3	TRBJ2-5	TGTGCCATCGCGGGAGGTGGGCAAGAGACCCAGTACTTC	CAIAGGGQETQYF
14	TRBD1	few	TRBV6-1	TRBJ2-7	TGTGCCAGCAGGCTACAGGGGCAGCTCGGCGAGCAGTACTTC	CASRLQGQLGEQYF
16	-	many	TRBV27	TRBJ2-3	TGTGCCAGCAGCCGCCGGGCTCCTATTATCACAGATACGCAGTATTTT	CASSRRAPIITDTQYF
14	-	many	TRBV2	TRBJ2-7	TGTGCCAGCAAGTCTGGGGACGGATCCTACGAGCAGTACTTC	CASKSGDGSYEQYF
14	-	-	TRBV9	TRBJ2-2	TGTGCCAGCAGCGTAAGGCGGATCACCGGGGAGCTGTTTTTT	CASSVRRITGELFF
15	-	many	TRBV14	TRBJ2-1	TGTGCCAGCAGCCCTAGGGCCTTAGTTTACAATGAGCAGTTCTTC	CASSPRALVYNEQFF
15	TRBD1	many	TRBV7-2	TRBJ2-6	TGTGCCAGCAGGGCAGGGGGCCCTGGGGCCAACGTCCTGACTTTC	CASRAGGPGANVLTF
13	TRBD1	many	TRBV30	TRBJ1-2	TGTGCCTGGAGTCCCGGGACAGGGAGAGGCTACACCTTC	CAWSPGTGRGYTF
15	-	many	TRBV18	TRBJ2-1	TGTGCCAGCTCACCAAACCTTGGCGGAGACAATGAGCAGTTCTTC	CASSPNLGGDNEQFF
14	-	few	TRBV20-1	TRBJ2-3	TGCAGTGCTCAACAGACAGATAGCACAGATACGCAGTATTTT	CSAQQTDSTDTQYF
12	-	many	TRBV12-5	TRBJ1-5	TGTGCTAGTGGTTTGGGCGATCAGCCCCAGCATTTT	CASGLGDQPQHF
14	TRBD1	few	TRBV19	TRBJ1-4	TGTGCCAGTAGTATGGGGACAGGGCGCGAAAAACTGTTTTTT	CASSMGTGREKLFF
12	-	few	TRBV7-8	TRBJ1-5	TGTGCCAGCTCCGGGGCAATCAGGCCCCAGCATTTT	CASSGAIRPQHF
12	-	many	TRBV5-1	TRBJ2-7	TGCGCCAGCCGGGAAGGATCCTACGAGCAGTACTTC	CASREGSYEQYF
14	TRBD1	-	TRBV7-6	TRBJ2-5	TGTGCCAGCAGCTTCGATACAGGGGGGGAGACCCAGTACTTC	CASSFDTGGETQYF
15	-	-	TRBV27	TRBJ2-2	TGTGCCAGCAGAGACTGGTCCTCTATCACCGGGGAGCTGTTTTTT	CASRDWSSITGELFF
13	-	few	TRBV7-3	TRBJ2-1	TGTGCCAGCAGCTTAATGCGGGACGGTGAGCAGTTCTTC	CASSLMRDGEQFF
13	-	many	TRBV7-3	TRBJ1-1	TGTGCCAGCAGCTTAATTGGGGACGGTGAAGCTTTCTTT	CASSLIGDGEAFF
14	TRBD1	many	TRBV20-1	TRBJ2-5	TGCAGTGCTAGGACAGGGGACCCCCAAGAGACCCAGTACTTC	CSARTGDPQETQYF
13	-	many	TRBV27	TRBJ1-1	TGTGCCAGCAGTTATTCGGGGTTCACTGAAGCTTTCTTT	CASSYSGFTEAFF